Each of the 15 T cell receptor beta chains below was sequenced from the same sample in a study of human T cells and chemical hapten exposure. The time point denotes: pre-sensitization, week 0. The treatment: therapeutic diphenylcyclopropenone sensitization with weekly scalp DPC. One entry per CDR3 protein results from TCRdb running MiXCR on the RACE reads. The sample has some 330,000 distinct CDR3 sequences, around 5.5% seen once. The sequencing used whole blood, collected in connection with sensitization to the hapten diphenylcyclopropenone (DPC). The receptor source for this set is a woman between 18 and 30 years old with alopecia areata. Some clones in this sample may be carry-over from other donors' samples.

There are a few counts of this clonotype. The rearrangement uses TRBV7-2 and TRBJ2-5; a possible D gene is TRBD2 (5 bases). The V end lost 5 bases, the J end lost 5 bases, and 15 bases lay between the germline ends. CDR3 size: 14 residues. Per the germline V gene, CDR1 is SGHTA and CDR2 is FQGNSA. CDR3 amino acids: CASSRSIASETQYF. Written as DNA, the CDR3 is TGTGCCAGCAGCCGATCTATAGCGTCGGAGACCCAGTACTTC.

This clonotype showed up many times. J is TRBJ1-4 and V is TRBV28, with D perhaps TRBD1 (5 bases). Per germline, CDR1 MDHEN and CDR2 SYDVKM. CDR3 length: 19 amino acids. The germline V and J ends were trimmed by 9 bases and 2 bases, with 28 bases remaining between them. The CDR3 nucleotides are TGTGCCAGTTTCCCCTTTATAGGTGGGGGATCCTCGACTAATGAAAAACTGTTTTTT. Its translation is CASFPFIGGGSSTNEKLFF.

This clonotype was observed many times. V is TRBV5-4 and J is TRBJ1-1; D may be TRBD1 (6 bases). V was clipped by 2 bases and J by 5 bases, with 19 bases between them. The germline CDR1 and CDR2 sequences are SGHNT and YYREEE (reference sequence). This CDR3 region has 16 residues. CDR3 protein: CASSFGQRDTGTEAFF. The CDR3 nucleotides are TGTGCCAGCAGCTTTGGACAGCGCGACACGGGGACTGAAGCTTTCTTT.

In this sample, this clonotype turned up a few times. The chain links TRBV24-1 to TRBJ1-5; 10 bases agree with TRBD1. The V and J ends lost 4 bases and 5 bases, in that order; junction bases with no gene match: 4. Germline V gives CDR1 KGHDR, CDR2 SFDVKD. The CDR3 sequence is 15 residues long. In DNA, the CDR3 is TGTGCCACCAGTGAAACCGGGACAGGGGATCAGCCCCAGCATTTT. Protein sequence: CATSETGTGDQPQHF.

A few counts support this clonotype. The chain has TRBV20-1 and TRBJ2-3; D is undetermined. This CDR3 has 13 amino acids. Germline V CDR1 and CDR2: DFQATT, SNEGSKA (reference sequence). V was cut by 0 bases and J by 1 base, with 5 bases left in between. Written as DNA, the CDR3 is TGCAGTGCTAGAGATCCGGGCACAGATACGCAGTATTTT. It encodes CSARDPGTDTQYF.

V usage is TRBV6-5 and J usage is TRBJ1-6; a weak D match, TRBD1 (5 bases). This CDR3 is 15 amino acids long. Trimming removed 1 base from V and 10 bases from J, with 14 bases in between. Germline assignment: CDR1 MNHEY and CDR2 SVGAGI. The CDR3 loop reads CASSYYGTMESPLHF. The CDR3 region has the DNA TGTGCCAGCAGTTACTATGGGACGATGGAGTCACCCCTCCACTTT.

The chain couples TRBV6-6 to TRBJ1-6; tentative D call: TRBD1 (5 bases). The CDR3 contains 17 residues. V shed 2 bases and J shed 6 bases, with 17 bases lying between them. Per germline, CDR1 MNHNY and CDR2 SVGAGI (reference sequence). The CDR3 nucleotides are TGTGCCAGCAGTTACCCTCAGGCGGGGGAGATTAATTCACCCCTCCACTTT. Translating it yields CASSYPQAGEINSPLHF.

In this sample, this clonotype turned up many times. The chain links TRBV3-1 to TRBJ2-1; D gene uncertain. CDR1 and CDR2 from the germline V gene are LGHDT and YNNKEL (reference sequence). The CDR3 is made up of 13 amino acids. V lost 4 bases and J 12 bases, leaving 16 bases between the germline ends. The CDR3 region has the DNA TGTGCCAGCAGCCGCACCGGGTTGTTAAGGCAGTTCTTC. It is translated as CASSRTGLLRQFF.

This clonotype has just a few counts. V and J are TRBV12-3 or TRBV12-4 and TRBJ2-2, with 10 bases aligning to TRBD2. The J segment lost 4 bases and the V segment lost 6 bases, leaving 5 bases of the junction unmatched. There are 15 residues in the CDR3. CDR3 sequence reads: CASSISGGATGELFF. The CDR3 nucleotides are TGTGCCAGCAGCATCAGCGGGGGGGCCACCGGGGAGCTGTTTTTT.

This rearrangement joins TRBV6-5 to TRBJ1-2; D is undetermined. Germline V gives CDR1 MNHEY, CDR2 SVGAGI. There are 14 residues in the CDR3. Trimming removed 0 bases at V and 0 bases at J, with 5 bases between. The chain's CDR3 is CASSYSGPNYGYTF. The CDR3 DNA follows: TGTGCCAGCAGTTACTCCGGCCCTAACTATGGCTACACCTTC.

This chain connects TRBV7-8 to TRBJ2-4; 11 bases line up with TRBD1. After removal of 5 bases from V and 1 base from J, the junction contained 4 bases not matched to a gene. The CDR3 has 16 amino acids. In germline, CDR1 is SGHVS, CDR2 FQNEAQ. DNA of the CDR3: TGTGCCAGCAGCAAAGGGGACAGGGGGGCCAAAAACATTCAGTACTTC. As protein: CASSKGDRGAKNIQYF.

This clonotype was seen at least ten times. The chain couples TRBV7-9 to TRBJ1-6; tentatively, D is TRBD1 (5 bases). V gave up 3 bases and J gave up 10 bases, with 10 bases separating them. The germline V gene encodes CDR1 SEHNR and CDR2 FQNEAQ (reference sequence). This CDR3 is 13 amino acids long. CDR3 DNA sequence: TGTGCCAGCAGCTTGGCAGGGACCTCACCCCTCCACTTT. It codes for CASSLAGTSPLHF.

The table lists this clonotype with many counts. The chain uses TRBV20-1 and TRBJ2-3; 8 nucleotides agree with TRBD2. The V and J ends lost 0 bases and 6 bases, in that order; junction bases with no gene match: 11. Germline assignment: CDR1 DFQATT and CDR2 SNEGSKA (reference sequence). The length of the CDR3 is 16 residues. CDR3 amino acids: CSARDQSSGVGDTQYF. The CDR3 bases are TGCAGTGCTAGAGATCAGAGTAGCGGGGTGGGGGATACGCAGTATTTT.

This clonotype was seen more than once but under ten times. The V gene is TRBV28, the J gene TRBJ2-2; D is uncertain. Germline V gene data show CDR1 as MDHEN and CDR2 as SYDVKM. Trimming took off 2 bases at V and 4 bases at J, with 2 bases between the two ends. CDR3 length equals 12 residues. This CDR3 is CASSLITGELFF. In nucleotides, the CDR3 is TGTGCCAGCAGTTTAATCACCGGGGAGCTGTTTTTT. The variable domain in full, completed from reference TRBV28 and TRBJ2-2, reads DVKVTQSSRYLVKRTGEKVFLECVQDMDHENMFWYRQDPGLGLRLIYFSYDVKMKEKGDIPEGYSVSREKKERFSLILESASTNQTSMYLCASSLITGELFFGEGSRLTVL.

This clonotype occurred a few times. V usage is TRBV5-1 and J usage is TRBJ2-3; D uncertain. Germline assignment: CDR1 SGHRS and CDR2 YFSETQ. This CDR3 comprises 14 residues. The V gene lost 5 bases and the J gene lost 5 bases, with 15 bases spanning the gap. CDR3 loop: CASRKALEGDTQYF. The CDR3 DNA sequence: TGCGCCAGCAGAAAGGCCCTCGAAGGAGATACGCAGTATTTT.